This T cell receptor (beta chain) came from a study of T cell changes during pregnancy in multiple sclerosis. Trimming took 0 bases from V and 3 from J; bases not matched to a gene: 7. The germline V gene encodes CDR1 GTSNPN and CDR2 SVGIG (reference sequence). The CDR3 runs to 16 residues. The data were produced by immunoSEQ multiplex PCR, yet TCRdb's version contains in-frame clones alone and is incomplete. The profile shows fewer than 140,000 clones, under 95% of them singletons. The specimen comprised peripheral blood, sampled before pregnancy. This clonotype was sampled from a female donor with multiple sclerosis, enrolled in a pregnancy study. The rearrangement links TRBV30 to TRBJ2-2, with 7 bases aligning to TRBD2. The CDR3 bases are TGTGCCTGGAGTGTACCCGCACTAGCGCACACCGGGGAGCTGTTTTTT. Residues: CAWSVPALAHTGELFF.